Sample share makes the clone carrying this T cell receptor beta chain large (0.1 to 1%). Its antigen is still unknown. This table comes from immunoSEQ multiplex PCR, and its TCRdb copy is limited to in-frame clones, with some not included. The table has several thousand clones, about 33% seen once; the top ten hold around 17%. Time point defined: recipient sample about 28 days before transplant, after cytoreduction. Recipient blood drawn about 28 days pretransplant and days 30, 100, 180 after. The data are from a study of T cell clonotyping in hematopoietic cell transplantation. General observations from the study: Higher Inverse Simpson Index values in graft donor and pretransplant recipient predicted broader posttransplant TCR diversity.

The receptor was isolated from a man aged 50 or older with myelofibrosis. Some clones in this sample may be carry-over from other donors' samples. The material sequenced was peripheral blood mononuclear cells, taken before stem cell transplant.

The CDR3 DNA reads TGTGCCAGCAGAGACCCAGGGGATTCCTATGGCTACACCTTC. It specifies CASRDPGDSYGYTF. The chain employs TRBV2 and TRBJ1-2; D might be TRBD1 (6 bases). The CDR3 sequence is 14 residues long. Per germline, CDR1 SNHLY and CDR2 FYNNEI. Trimming stripped 6 bases from V and 4 bases from J, with 15 bases between.